The clone carrying this T cell receptor beta chain was counted a few times. This specimen comes from a study of blood T cell repertoires in COVID-19. Overall study context: T cells, B-cell-depleted T cells, or PBMCs supplied cDNA or gDNA.

Cohorts were determined from participant-reported clinical history. It was within 2 weeks before study entry that exposed participants met a COVID-19 case. Original data processing: It was from reference gene primer amplification that nucleated cell counts were estimated. Repertoires were generated with immunoSEQ multiplex PCR, while TCRdb's copy carries only in-frame clones and drops some. V and J calls and clone size are copied from that table; D and trimming were computed from the DNA. The sample consists of some 400,000 clones, approximately 89% of them appearing once. The V gene's germline CDR1 is SGHVS and CDR2 FNYEAQ. The CDR3 is 16 amino acids. Trimming cost V 4 bases and J 2 bases; bases outside gene matches: 4.

The sequence derives from a middle-aged woman who had been exposed to COVID-19. The V call is TRBV7-6, the J call TRBJ1-4; 10 nucleotides agree with TRBD1. The sequencing input was PBMCs or T cells enriched from blood (not recorded which). CDR3 nucleotide sequence: TGTGCCAGCAGCTCAGGACAGGGGGGGACTAATGAAAAACTGTTTTTT. It encodes CASSSGQGGTNEKLFF.